This T cell receptor (beta chain) was retrieved from a study of blood T cell repertoires in COVID-19. Study background: COVID-19 samples, acute and convalescent, were from the United States, Italy and Spain. Sources were T cells, B-cell-depleted T cells, or PBMCs; the material itself was cDNA or gDNA.

Original data processing: How many nucleated cells were present was estimated from reference gene primer amplification. Sequenced by immunoSEQ multiplex PCR; TCRdb stores in-frame clones only, minus some. From that table come the V and J calls and clone size; the DNA was used to work out D and trimming. Of about 130,000 clones listed, about 92% are singletons. This CDR3 is 15 amino acids long. Trimming at V came to 6 bases and at J to 5 bases, leaving 7 bases not matched to a gene. Germline CDR1 WSHSY, CDR2 SAAADI. In Seattle, patients joined the study during active infection and were tracked longitudinally.

Sequenced material: peripheral blood. This chain uses TRBV10-2 with TRBJ2-3; TRBD1 agrees at 11 bases. This clonotype was sampled from a man aged 60 to 69 with COVID-19, enrolled during active disease. The CDR3 spells CASSGTGGKGDTQYF. CDR3 nucleotides: TGCGCCAGCAGCGGGACAGGGGGTAAAGGAGATACGCAGTATTTT.